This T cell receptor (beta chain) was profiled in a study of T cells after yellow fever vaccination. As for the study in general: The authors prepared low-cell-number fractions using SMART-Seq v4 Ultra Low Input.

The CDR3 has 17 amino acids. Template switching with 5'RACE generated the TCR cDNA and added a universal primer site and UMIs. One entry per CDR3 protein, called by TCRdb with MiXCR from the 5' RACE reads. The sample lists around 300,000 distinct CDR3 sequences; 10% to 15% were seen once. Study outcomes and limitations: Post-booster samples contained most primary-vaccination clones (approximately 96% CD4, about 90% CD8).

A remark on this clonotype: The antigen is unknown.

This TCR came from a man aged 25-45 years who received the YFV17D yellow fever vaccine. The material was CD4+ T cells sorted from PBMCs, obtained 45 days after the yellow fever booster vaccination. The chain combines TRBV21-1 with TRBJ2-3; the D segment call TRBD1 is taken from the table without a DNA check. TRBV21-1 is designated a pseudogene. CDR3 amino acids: CASSKGGRGLLSDTQYF. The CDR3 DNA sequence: TGTGCCAGCAGCAAAGGGGGCAGGGGTCTTTTATCAGATACGCAGTATTTT.